Each of the 20 T cell receptor beta chains below was sequenced from the same sample in a study of shared T cell receptors in the human thymus. Measured with immunoSEQ multiplex PCR; TCRdb has only the in-frame clones, and not every one. The table records some 400,000 clones, just under 95% of them present only once. The sequencing input was thymocytes. Receptor source: a human donor.

CDR3 in amino acids: CASSERRDTEAFF. The CDR3 DNA reads as TGTGCCAGCAGTGAGAGGAGGGACACTGAAGCTTTCTTT. The chain recombines TRBV6-4 with TRBJ1-1; D is undetermined. The CDR3 has 13 residues. Germline-derived CDR1 and CDR2 are MRHNA and SNTAGT. The V gene lost 3 bases and the J gene lost 3 bases, with 8 bases spanning the gap.

CDR3 in amino acids: CASSGGQGTMNTEAFF. In nucleotides, the CDR3 is TGTGCCAGCAGTGGGGGACAGGGGACGATGAACACTGAAGCTTTCTTT. The rearrangement joins TRBV6-6 to TRBJ1-1; TRBD1 matches 10 bases. Germline V CDR1 and CDR2: MNHNY, SVGAGI (reference sequence). Trimming took 5 bases from V and 0 from J; bases not matched to a gene: 6. This CDR3 contains 16 residues.

V and J are TRBV7-9 and TRBJ1-1; D gene unclear. This CDR3 region has 15 residues. CDR1 and CDR2 (germline): SEHNR, FQNEAQ (reference sequence). V was trimmed by 7 bases and J by 1 base, leaving 16 bases between them. CDR3 nucleotides: TGTGCCAGCACCTTCCGTTCTACCCCGAACACTGAAGCTTTCTTT. Residues: CASTFRSTPNTEAFF.

The J gene is TRBJ2-2, the V gene TRBV2, with D unclear. Per germline, CDR1 SNHLY and CDR2 FYNNEI. The ends were cut back, 7 bases at V and 7 bases at J, with 16 bases in the middle. The length of the CDR3 is 14 residues. CDR3 DNA sequence: TGTGCCAGCAAGGGCCCGACCCAGATCGGGGAGCTGTTTTTT. This translates into CASKGPTQIGELFF.

The V gene is TRBV2, the J gene TRBJ2-2; weak D call: TRBD1 (5 bases). The CDR3 consists of 15 residues. Germline lookup yields CDR1 SNHLY and CDR2 FYNNEI. Trimming shortened V by 8 bases and J by 6 bases, and 19 bases separated the two germline ends. The CDR3 sequence is CASRKIQGFAGELFF. The CDR3 DNA reads TGTGCCAGCCGAAAAATCCAGGGTTTTGCCGGGGAGCTGTTTTTT.

V and J are TRBV10-2 and TRBJ2-4; no reliable D call. Germline V gives CDR1 WSHSY, CDR2 SAAADI. Trimming pared 6 bases from V and 0 bases from J, leaving 9 bases between. The CDR3 contains 14 residues. The CDR3 nucleotides read TGCGCCAGCAGCGGCATACAAGCCAAAAACATTCAGTACTTC. It is translated as CASSGIQAKNIQYF.

The V call is TRBV10-3, the J call TRBJ2-7; TRBD1 aligns across 11 bases. The junction had 6 bases not matched to a gene; V was cut back by 10 bases and J by 7 bases. The V gene's germline CDR1 is ENHRY and CDR2 SYGVKD. This CDR3 contains 12 residues. The CDR3 is CASGQGAREQYF. The CDR3 DNA reads as TGTGCCAGCGGACAGGGGGCTAGGGAGCAGTACTTC.

The chain's CDR3 is CASSDSGTALSYGYTF. The CDR3 nucleotides read TGTGCCAGCAGTGACTCAGGGACCGCTCTCTCCTATGGCTACACCTTC. V is TRBV6-4 and J is TRBJ1-2; the D gene is possibly TRBD1 (5 bases). Trimming took 0 bases from V and 4 from J, leaving 15 bases between them. The length of the CDR3 is 16 residues. Germline V gene sequence: CDR1 MRHNA, CDR2 SNTAGT.

This chain uses TRBV28 with TRBJ2-2; 8 bases map to TRBD2. Trimming at V came to 2 bases and at J to 3 bases, leaving 5 bases not matched to a gene. CDR3 length: 16 amino acids. Germline CDR1 MDHEN, CDR2 SYDVKM. The CDR3 DNA reads as TGTGCCAGCAGTTTAAACGCGGGAGGCTACACCGGGGAGCTGTTTTTT. It encodes CASSLNAGGYTGELFF.

The CDR3 sequence: CASSVASSGANVLTF. CDR3 sequence (DNA): TGTGCCAGCAGCGTAGCGTCCTCTGGGGCCAACGTCCTGACTTTC. V usage is TRBV28 and J usage is TRBJ2-6, with D maybe TRBD2 (5 bases). Germline CDR1 is MDHEN and CDR2 is SYDVKM. The V end was cut by 6 bases, the J end by 0 bases, with 9 bases between. The CDR3 runs 15 residues.

The V and J genes are TRBV4-3 and TRBJ2-1; 8 nucleotides agree with TRBD2. The CDR3 length is 12 residues. CDR1 LGHNA and CDR2 YSLEER come from the germline V gene. V shed 0 bases and J 12 bases; nucleotides not matched to a gene: 1. DNA of the CDR3: TGCGCCAGCAGCCAAGACGGGACTAGGCAGTTCTTC. Its translation: CASSQDGTRQFF.

The chain has TRBV27 and TRBJ2-1; 9 positions agree with TRBD2. Losses at the gene ends were 6 bases for V and 6 bases for J; bases not matched to a gene: 9. Germline V gene data show CDR1 as MNHEY and CDR2 as SMNVEV (reference sequence). This CDR3 has 15 amino acids. In nucleotides, the CDR3 is TGTGCCAGCAGCACTAGCGGGCGAAAGATCAATGAGCAGTTCTTC. Translating it yields CASSTSGRKINEQFF.

This chain links TRBV19 with TRBJ2-6, with D unresolved. Germline assignment: CDR1 LNHDA and CDR2 SQIVND (reference sequence). The CDR3 contains 17 residues. The V and J ends lost 3 bases and 0 bases respectively, with 12 bases between them. As DNA, the CDR3 is TGTGCCAGTAGTATGGTCGGCCGGTACTCTGGGGCCAACGTCCTGACTTTC. Protein sequence: CASSMVGRYSGANVLTF.

The chain links TRBV6-1 to TRBJ1-1, with 9 bases fitting TRBD1. The CDR3 spans 15 residues. V lost 6 bases and J lost 5; bases outside the gene matches: 10. The germline V gene encodes CDR1 MNHNS and CDR2 SASEGT. CDR3 coding DNA: TGTGCCAGCAGCCACAGGGGGCGGCCTGAAACTGAAGCTTTCTTT. This sequence encodes CASSHRGRPETEAFF.

This clone was seen once. The CDR3: CATSSPGPSTDTQYF. Written as DNA, the CDR3 is TGTGCCACCAGCAGTCCGGGACCAAGCACAGATACGCAGTATTTT. The J gene is TRBJ2-3, the V gene TRBV15, with D tentatively TRBD1 or TRBD2 (5 bases each). Germline V gene lookup returns CDR1 LNHNV and CDR2 YYDKDF (reference sequence). Between the trimmed V and J ends, which lost 3 bases and 0 bases, there was a span of 10 bases. There are 15 residues in the CDR3.

The rearrangement joins TRBV6-5 to TRBJ1-1; 7 bases map to TRBD1. The CDR3 totals 15 residues. Germline assignment: CDR1 MNHEY and CDR2 SVGAGI. V was clipped by 6 bases and J by 4 bases; unmatched bases: 11. The CDR3 loop is CASSLTRYRGTEAFF. The CDR3 DNA reads as TGTGCCAGCAGCCTCACTCGTTACAGGGGCACTGAAGCTTTCTTT.

This clone was seen a few times. The CDR3 loop is CAWRGQVRSGYTF. DNA of the CDR3: TGTGCCTGGAGGGGACAGGTTAGGAGTGGCTACACCTTC. The V call is TRBV30, the J call TRBJ1-2; 8 nucleotides match TRBD1. Germline-derived CDR1 and CDR2 are GTSNPN and SVGIG (reference sequence). This CDR3 is 13 amino acids long. After removal of 3 bases from V and 7 bases from J, the junction contained 7 bases not matched to a gene.

The gene calls are TRBV7-2 and TRBJ1-2, with 8 nucleotides matching TRBD1. V gave up 5 bases and J gave up 10 bases; unmatched junction bases: 12. CDR1 SGHTA and CDR2 FQGNSA come from the germline V gene. The length of the CDR3 is 14 residues. CDR3 residues: CASSTWERDRHYTF. Written as DNA, the CDR3 is TGTGCCAGCAGCACGTGGGAACGGGACAGGCACTACACCTTC.

The chain links TRBV29-1 to TRBJ2-3, with 10 bases lining up with TRBD2. The germline V gene has CDR1 SQVTM and CDR2 ANQGSEA. The CDR3 runs to 17 residues. Trimming at V came to 3 bases and at J to 2 bases, leaving 11 bases not matched to a gene. Here the CDR3 DNA reads TGCAGCGTTGAGGGATCTCTAGCGGGAGACCTCACAGATACGCAGTATTTT. Protein product: CSVEGSLAGDLTDTQYF.

The sample holds a few counts of this clone. The chain uses TRBV9 and TRBJ2-3; 9 bases align to TRBD1. This CDR3 comprises 17 residues. The V gene's germline CDR1 is SGDLS and CDR2 YYNGEE. V shed 3 bases, J shed 2 bases, and the junction held 10 bases outside the gene matches. CDR3 sequence reads: CASSALDRGEATDTQYF. In nucleotides, the CDR3 is TGTGCCAGCAGCGCTCTTGACAGGGGGGAAGCCACAGATACGCAGTATTTT. Complete variable domain (other parts from reference TRBV9 and TRBJ2-3): DSGVTQTPKHLITATGQRVTLRCSPRSGDLSVYWYQQSLDQGLQFLIQYYNGEERAKGNILERFSAQQFPDLHSELNLSSLELGDSALYFCASSALDRGEATDTQYFGPGTRLTVL.